The T cell receptor beta chain described here comes from a study of OX40 agonist ivuxolimab in advanced cancers. Study overall: It was ivuxolimab, an agonistic anti-OX40 (CD134) antibody, that patients were treated with. Of mixed ages from about 20 to 90 and averaging about 60 years, the group was around 78% male. Study outcomes and limitations: Normalized expansion of T-cell clones was also low for some nonresponders.

A remark on this clone: Antigen unknown.

Method: immunoSEQ multiplex PCR; TCRdb's copy keeps in-frame clones and lacks some. The sample lists about 81,000 clones, roughly four fifths occurring once. Trimming pared 4 bases from V and 3 bases from J, leaving 14 bases between. From germline, CDR1 is SGHDT and CDR2 YYEEEE. The CDR3 totals 14 residues. This receptor was identified in an adult with an advanced solid tumor such as melanoma, head and neck, liver or kidney cancer. V and J are TRBV5-6 and TRBJ2-7, with D perhaps TRBD2 (6 bases). Sequencing used CD4+ or CD8+ T cells sorted from blood, obtained in a trial of the OX40 agonist ivuxolimab. CDR3 nucleotide sequence: TGTGCCAGCAGCCCAATCAGGGACTTCTACGAGCAGTACGTC. Translating gives CASSPIRDFYEQYV.